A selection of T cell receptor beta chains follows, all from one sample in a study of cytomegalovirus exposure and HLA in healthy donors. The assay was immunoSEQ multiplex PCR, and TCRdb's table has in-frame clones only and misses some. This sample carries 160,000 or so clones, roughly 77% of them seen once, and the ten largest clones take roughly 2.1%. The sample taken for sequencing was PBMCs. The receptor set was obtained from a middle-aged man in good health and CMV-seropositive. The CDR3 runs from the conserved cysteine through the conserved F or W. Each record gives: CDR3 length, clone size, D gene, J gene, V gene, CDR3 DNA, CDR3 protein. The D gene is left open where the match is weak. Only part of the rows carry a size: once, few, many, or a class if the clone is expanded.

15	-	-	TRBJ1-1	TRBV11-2	TGTGCCAGCAGCTTAGGACCAGGGCTCCCCTATGAAGCTTTCTTT	CASSLGPGLPYEAFF
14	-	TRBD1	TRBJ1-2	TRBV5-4	TGTGCCAGCAGCGAAGGACAGGGCTACTATGGCTACACCTTC	CASSEGQGYYGYTF
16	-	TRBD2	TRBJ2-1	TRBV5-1	TGCGCCAGCAGCAGGGAGGGCTGGACTTCCTACAATGAGCAGTTCTTC	CASSREGWTSYNEQFF
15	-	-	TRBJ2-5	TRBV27	TGTGCCAGCAGTTTATCCAGGGGAAGATTAGAGACCCAGTACTTC	CASSLSRGRLETQYF
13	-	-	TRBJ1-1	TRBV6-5	TGTGCCAGCAGTGACATCATGAACACTGAAGCTTTCTTT	CASSDIMNTEAFF
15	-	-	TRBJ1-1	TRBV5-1	TGCGCCAGCAGCTTGGGACAGGTGGAGAACACTGAAGCTTTCTTT	CASSLGQVENTEAFF
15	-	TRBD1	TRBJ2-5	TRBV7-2	TGTGCCAGCAGCGAACAGGGGTTCAGGCAAGAGACCCAGTACTTC	CASSEQGFRQETQYF
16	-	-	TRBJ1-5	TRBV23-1	TGCGCCAGCAGAGTTGACAGGACGAAGCGGAATCAGCCCCAGCATTTT	CASRVDRTKRNQPQHF
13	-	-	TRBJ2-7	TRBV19	TGTGCCAGTAGTAACCCAGGGGCGTACGAGCAGTACTTC	CASSNPGAYEQYF
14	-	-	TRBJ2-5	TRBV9	TGTGCCAGCAAAACGTCACTAGCTATCCAGACCCAGTACTTC	CASKTSLAIQTQYF
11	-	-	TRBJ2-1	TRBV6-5	TGTGCCAGCAGTAACATCAATGAGCAGTTCTTC	CASSNINEQFF
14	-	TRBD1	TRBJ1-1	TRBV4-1	TGCGCCAGCAGCCAAGGGACAGGGGGCGTTGAAGCTTTCTTT	CASSQGTGGVEAFF
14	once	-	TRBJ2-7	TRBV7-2	TGTGCCAGCAGCTTAGTGACGGGTCGGAACGAGCAGTACTTC	CASSLVTGRNEQYF
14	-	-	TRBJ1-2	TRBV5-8	TGTGCCAGCAGCTTGGGGCAAAGAAATTATGGCTACACCTTC	CASSLGQRNYGYTF
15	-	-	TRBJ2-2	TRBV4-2	TGTGCCAGCAGCCAAAAACAGCCGAACACCGGGGAGCTGTTTTTT	CASSQKQPNTGELFF
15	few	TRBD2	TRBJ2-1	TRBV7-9	TGTGCCAGCAGCTCGGGACTAGCCTCCTACAATGAGCAGTTCTTC	CASSSGLASYNEQFF
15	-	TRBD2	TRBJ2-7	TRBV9	TGTGCCAGCAGCGTAGGGACTAGCGGGGGTTACGAGCAGTACTTC	CASSVGTSGGYEQYF
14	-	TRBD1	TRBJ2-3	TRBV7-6	TGTGCCAGCAGCTTGAGACAGGGGGAAGATACGCAGTATTTT	CASSLRQGEDTQYF
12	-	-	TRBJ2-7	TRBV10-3	TGTGCCATCAGTGGAGGGACACACGAGCAGTACTTC	CAISGGTHEQYF
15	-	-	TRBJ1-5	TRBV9	TGTGCCAGCAGCGCCGAGGGAGGGTCTTATCAGCCCCAGCATTTT	CASSAEGGSYQPQHF
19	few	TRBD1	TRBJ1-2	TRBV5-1	TGCGCCAGCAGCTGGGCCCTCCGGGACAGGGGCCCCTCTAACTATGGCTACACCTTC	CASSWALRDRGPSNYGYTF
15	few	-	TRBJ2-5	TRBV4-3	TGCGCCAGCAGCCAAACTATTCTAGAGCAAGAGACCCAGTACTTC	CASSQTILEQETQYF
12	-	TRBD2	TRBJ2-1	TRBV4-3	TGCGCCAGCAGTCGCGGGGGGGATGAGCAGTTCTTC	CASSRGGDEQFF
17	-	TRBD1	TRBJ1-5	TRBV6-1	TGTGCCAGCAGTGAAGATTGGACAGGGGGCCGGAATCAGCCCCAGCATTTT	CASSEDWTGGRNQPQHF
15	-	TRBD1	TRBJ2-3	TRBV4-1	TGCGCCACCCGGGGACAGGGGGCCGGAACAGATACGCAGTATTTT	CATRGQGAGTDTQYF
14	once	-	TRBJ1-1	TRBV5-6	TGTGCCAGCAGCCTGGGACAAATGAACACTGAAGCTTTCTTT	CASSLGQMNTEAFF
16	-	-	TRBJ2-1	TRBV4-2	TGTGCCAGCAGCCAAGATCGGGCAGGGTCCTACAATGAGCAGTTCTTC	CASSQDRAGSYNEQFF
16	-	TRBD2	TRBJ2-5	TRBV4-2	TGTGCCAGCAGTCAAGGGACTAGCGGATTCCCGGGGACCCAGTACTTC	CASSQGTSGFPGTQYF
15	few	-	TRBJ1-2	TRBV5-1	TGCGCCAGCAGCTTGGTTCTGGGCGGGGACTATGGCTACACCTTC	CASSLVLGGDYGYTF
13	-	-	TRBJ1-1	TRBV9	TGTGCCAGCAGCGACACACCGAACACTGAAGCTTTCTTT	CASSDTPNTEAFF
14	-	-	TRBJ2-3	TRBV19	TGTGCCAGCGTAGACTCTTATCGCACAGATACGCAGTATTTT	CASVDSYRTDTQYF
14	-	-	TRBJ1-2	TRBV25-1	TGTGCCAGCAGTGAATTAGCCGGGAACTATGGCTACACCTTC	CASSELAGNYGYTF
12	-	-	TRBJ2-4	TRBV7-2	TGTGCCAGCAGCTTACCTGGCGGCATTCAGTACTTC	CASSLPGGIQYF
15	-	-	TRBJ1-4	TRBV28	TGTGCCAGCAGTTTAAGCGGTGAGCTAACTGAAAAACTGTTTTTT	CASSLSGELTEKLFF
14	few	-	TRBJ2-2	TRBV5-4	TGTGCCAGCAGCTTGAAACAGACTATCGGGGAGCTGTTTTTT	CASSLKQTIGELFF
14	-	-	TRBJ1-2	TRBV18	TGTGCCAGCTCACCAAAACAGGTTAACTATGGCTACACCTTC	CASSPKQVNYGYTF
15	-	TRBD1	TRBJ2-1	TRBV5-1	TGCGCCAGCAGCCTCAGACAGGGGGCTTACAATGAGCAGTTCTTC	CASSLRQGAYNEQFF
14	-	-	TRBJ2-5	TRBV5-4	TGTGCCAGCAGCCACAGACAGCCCCAAGAGACCCAGTACTTC	CASSHRQPQETQYF
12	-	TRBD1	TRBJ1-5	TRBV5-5	TGTGCCAGCAGCTCCCGGACAGGTAGTGCTCATTTT	CASSSRTGSAHF
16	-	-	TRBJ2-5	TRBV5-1	TGCGCCAGCAGCTTGGGGGAACAGGGTCGGCAAGAGACCCAGTACTTC	CASSLGEQGRQETQYF
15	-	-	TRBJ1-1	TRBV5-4	TGTGCCAGCAGCTTGGGCGGGTACTCGAACACTGAAGCTTTCTTT	CASSLGGYSNTEAFF
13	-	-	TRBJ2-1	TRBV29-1	TGCAGCGTTGAGCTTCACAAGTACAATGAGCAGTTCTTC	CSVELHKYNEQFF
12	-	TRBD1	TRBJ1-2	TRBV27	TGTGCCAGCAGTAACGACAGGGTTGGCTACACCTTC	CASSNDRVGYTF
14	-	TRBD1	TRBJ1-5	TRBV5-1	TGTGCCAGCAGCTTGGGACAGTCGAATCAGCCCCAGCATTTT	CASSLGQSNQPQHF
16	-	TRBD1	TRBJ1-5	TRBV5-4	TGTGCCAGCAGCCTACAGGGGGCTAATAGCAATCAGCCCCAGCATTTT	CASSLQGANSNQPQHF